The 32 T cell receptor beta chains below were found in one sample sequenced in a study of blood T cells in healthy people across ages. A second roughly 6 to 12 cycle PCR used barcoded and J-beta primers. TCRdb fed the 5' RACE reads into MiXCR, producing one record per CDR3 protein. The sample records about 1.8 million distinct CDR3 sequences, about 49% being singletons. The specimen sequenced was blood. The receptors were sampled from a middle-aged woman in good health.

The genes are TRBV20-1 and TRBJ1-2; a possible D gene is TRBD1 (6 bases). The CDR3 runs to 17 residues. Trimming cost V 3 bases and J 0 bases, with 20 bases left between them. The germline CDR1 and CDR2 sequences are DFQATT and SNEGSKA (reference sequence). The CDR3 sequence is CSASQGRTALANYGYTF. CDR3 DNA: TGCAGTGCTAGTCAGGGCCGGACAGCCCTAGCTAACTATGGCTACACCTTC.

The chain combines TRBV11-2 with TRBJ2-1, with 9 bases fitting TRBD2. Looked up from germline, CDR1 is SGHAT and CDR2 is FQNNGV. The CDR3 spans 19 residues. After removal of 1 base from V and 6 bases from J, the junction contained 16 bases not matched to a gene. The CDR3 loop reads CASSLVQGLASGVSNEQFF. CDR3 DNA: TGTGCCAGCAGCTTAGTTCAGGGCCTGGCTAGCGGGGTGTCCAATGAGCAGTTCTTC.

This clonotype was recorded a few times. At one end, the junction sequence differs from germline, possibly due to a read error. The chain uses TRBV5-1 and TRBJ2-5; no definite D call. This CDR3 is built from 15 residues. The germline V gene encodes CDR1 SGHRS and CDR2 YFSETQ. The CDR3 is CASSLGGVGQETQYF. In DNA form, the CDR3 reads TGTGCCAGCAGCTTAGGCGGAGTGGGACAAGAGACCCAGTACTTC. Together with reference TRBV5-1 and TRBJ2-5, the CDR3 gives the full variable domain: KAGVTQTPRYLIKTRGQQVTLSCSPISGHRSVSWYQQTPGQGLQFLFEYFSETQRNKGNFPGRFSGRQFSNSRSEMNVSTLELGDSALYLCASSLGGVGQETQYFGPGTRLLVL.

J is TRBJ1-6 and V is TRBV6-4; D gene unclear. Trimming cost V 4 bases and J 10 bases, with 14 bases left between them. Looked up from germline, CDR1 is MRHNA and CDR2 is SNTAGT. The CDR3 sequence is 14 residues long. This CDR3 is CASSATSYDSPLHF. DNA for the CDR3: TGTGCCAGCAGTGCGACCAGTTACGACTCACCCCTCCACTTT.

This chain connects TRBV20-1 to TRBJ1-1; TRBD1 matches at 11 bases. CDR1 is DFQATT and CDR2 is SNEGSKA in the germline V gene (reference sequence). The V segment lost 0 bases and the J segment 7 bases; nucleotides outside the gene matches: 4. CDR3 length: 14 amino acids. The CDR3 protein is CSARDPGQGVEAFF. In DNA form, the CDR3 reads TGCAGTGCTAGAGATCCGGGACAGGGGGTTGAAGCTTTCTTT.

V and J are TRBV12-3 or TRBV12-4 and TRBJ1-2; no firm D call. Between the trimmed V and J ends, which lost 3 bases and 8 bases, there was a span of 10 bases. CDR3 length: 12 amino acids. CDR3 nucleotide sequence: TGTGCCAGCAGTTTCCGGGCGGGGGGCTACACCTTC. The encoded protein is CASSFRAGGYTF.

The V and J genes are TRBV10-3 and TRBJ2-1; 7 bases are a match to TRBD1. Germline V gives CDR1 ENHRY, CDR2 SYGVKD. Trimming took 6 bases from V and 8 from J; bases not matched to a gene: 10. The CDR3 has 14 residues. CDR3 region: CAIRIQTGVDEQFF. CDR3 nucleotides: TGTGCCATCAGAATACAAACAGGGGTCGATGAGCAGTTCTTC.

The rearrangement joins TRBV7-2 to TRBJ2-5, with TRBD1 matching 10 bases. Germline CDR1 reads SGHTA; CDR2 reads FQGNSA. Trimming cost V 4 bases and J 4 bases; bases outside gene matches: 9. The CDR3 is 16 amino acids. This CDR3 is CASSSTRQGAGETQYF. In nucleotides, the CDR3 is TGTGCCAGCAGCTCCACGCGACAGGGGGCCGGAGAGACCCAGTACTTC.

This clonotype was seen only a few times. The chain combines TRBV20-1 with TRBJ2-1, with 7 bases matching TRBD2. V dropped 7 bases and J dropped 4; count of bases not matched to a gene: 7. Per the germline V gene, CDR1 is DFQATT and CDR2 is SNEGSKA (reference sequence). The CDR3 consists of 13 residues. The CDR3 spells CSEASGVYNEQFF. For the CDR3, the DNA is TGCAGTGAGGCTAGCGGCGTTTACAATGAGCAGTTCTTC.

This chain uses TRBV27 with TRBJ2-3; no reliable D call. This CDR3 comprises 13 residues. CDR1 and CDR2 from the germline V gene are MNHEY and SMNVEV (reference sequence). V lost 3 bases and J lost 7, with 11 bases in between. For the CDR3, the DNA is TGTGCCAGCAGTTTGCAGCCTTTTAATACGCAGTATTTT. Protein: CASSLQPFNTQYF.

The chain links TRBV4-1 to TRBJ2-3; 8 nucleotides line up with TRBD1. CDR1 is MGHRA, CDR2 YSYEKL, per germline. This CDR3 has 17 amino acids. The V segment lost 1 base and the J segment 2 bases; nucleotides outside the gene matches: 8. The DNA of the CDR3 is TGCGCCAGCAGCCAAGTAATGACAGGGGTTGTCACAGATACGCAGTATTTT. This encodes CASSQVMTGVVTDTQYF.

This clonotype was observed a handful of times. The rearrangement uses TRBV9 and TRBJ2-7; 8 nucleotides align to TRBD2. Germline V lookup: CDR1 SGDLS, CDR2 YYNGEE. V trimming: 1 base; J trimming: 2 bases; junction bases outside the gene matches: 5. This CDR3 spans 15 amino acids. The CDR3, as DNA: TGTGCCAGCAGCGTACTTCCAGCGGGGGCCTACGAGCAGTACTTC. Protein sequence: CASSVLPAGAYEQYF.

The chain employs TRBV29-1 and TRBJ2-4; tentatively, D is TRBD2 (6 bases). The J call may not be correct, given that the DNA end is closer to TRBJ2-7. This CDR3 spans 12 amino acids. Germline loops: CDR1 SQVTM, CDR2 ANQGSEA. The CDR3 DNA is TGCAGCGTCGCTCGGGATAGCGGCGAGCAGTACTTC. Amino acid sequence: CSVARDSGEQYF.

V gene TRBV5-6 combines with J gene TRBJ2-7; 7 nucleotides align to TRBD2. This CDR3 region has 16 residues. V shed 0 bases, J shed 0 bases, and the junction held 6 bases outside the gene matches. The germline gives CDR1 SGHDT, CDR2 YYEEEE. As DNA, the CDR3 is TGTGCCAGCAGCTTGGAGGGGAGGGAAGCCTCCTACGAGCAGTACTTC. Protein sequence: CASSLEGREASYEQYF.

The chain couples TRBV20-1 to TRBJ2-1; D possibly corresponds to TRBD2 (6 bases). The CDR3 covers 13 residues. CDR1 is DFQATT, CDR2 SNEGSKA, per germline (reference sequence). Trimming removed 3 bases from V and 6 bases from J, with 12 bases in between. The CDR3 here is CSASRGALNEQFF. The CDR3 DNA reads TGCAGTGCTAGCCGCGGGGCTCTCAATGAGCAGTTCTTC.

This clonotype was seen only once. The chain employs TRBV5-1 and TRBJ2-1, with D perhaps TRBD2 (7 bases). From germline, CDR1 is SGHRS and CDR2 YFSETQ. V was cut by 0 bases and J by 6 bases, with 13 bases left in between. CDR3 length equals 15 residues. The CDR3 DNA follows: TGCGCCAGCAGCTTGGGGGCGGGGGCTGGCAATGAGCAGTTCTTC. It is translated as CASSLGAGAGNEQFF.

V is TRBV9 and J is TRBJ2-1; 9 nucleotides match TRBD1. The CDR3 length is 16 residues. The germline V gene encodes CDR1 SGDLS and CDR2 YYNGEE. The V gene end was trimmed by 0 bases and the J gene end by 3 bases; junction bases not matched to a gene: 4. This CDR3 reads CASSVGGQGNYNEQFF. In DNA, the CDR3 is TGTGCCAGCAGCGTAGGGGGACAGGGTAACTACAATGAGCAGTTCTTC.

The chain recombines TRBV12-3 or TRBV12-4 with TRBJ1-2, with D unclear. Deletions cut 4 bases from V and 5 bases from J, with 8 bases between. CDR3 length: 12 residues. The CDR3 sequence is CASSSLGYGYTF. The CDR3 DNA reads TGTGCCAGCAGTTCTTTGGGATATGGCTACACCTTC.

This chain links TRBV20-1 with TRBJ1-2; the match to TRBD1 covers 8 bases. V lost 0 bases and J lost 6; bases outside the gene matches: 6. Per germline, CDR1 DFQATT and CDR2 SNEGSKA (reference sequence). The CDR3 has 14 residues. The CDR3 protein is CSARDHRGVHGYTF. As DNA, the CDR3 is TGCAGTGCTAGAGACCACAGGGGGGTCCATGGCTACACCTTC.

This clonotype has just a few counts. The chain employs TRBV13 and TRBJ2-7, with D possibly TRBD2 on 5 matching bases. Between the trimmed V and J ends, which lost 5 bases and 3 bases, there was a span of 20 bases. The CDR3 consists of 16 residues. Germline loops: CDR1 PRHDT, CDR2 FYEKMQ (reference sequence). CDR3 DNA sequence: TGTGCCAGCAGCCCGAGGCCTACCGAGGGTTACTACGAGCAGTACTTC. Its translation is CASSPRPTEGYYEQYF. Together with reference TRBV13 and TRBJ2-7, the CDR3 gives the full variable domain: AAGVIQSPRHLIKEKRETATLKCYPIPRHDTVYWYQQGPGQDPQFLISFYEKMQSDKGSIPDRFSAQQFSDYHSELNMSSLELGDSALYFCASSPRPTEGYYEQYFGPGTRLTVT.

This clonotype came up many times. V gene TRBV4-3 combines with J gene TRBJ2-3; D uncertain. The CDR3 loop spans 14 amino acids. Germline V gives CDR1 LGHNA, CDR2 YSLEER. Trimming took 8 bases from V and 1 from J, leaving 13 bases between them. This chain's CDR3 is CASSPSLGTDTQYF. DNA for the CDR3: TGCGCCAGCTCTCCATCCCTCGGCACAGATACGCAGTATTTT.

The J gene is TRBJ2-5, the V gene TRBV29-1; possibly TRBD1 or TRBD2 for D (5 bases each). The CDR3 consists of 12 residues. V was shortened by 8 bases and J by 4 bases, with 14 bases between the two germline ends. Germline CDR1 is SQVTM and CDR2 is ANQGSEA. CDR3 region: CSFAWDGETQYF. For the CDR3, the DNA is TGCAGCTTTGCTTGGGACGGAGAGACCCAGTACTTC.

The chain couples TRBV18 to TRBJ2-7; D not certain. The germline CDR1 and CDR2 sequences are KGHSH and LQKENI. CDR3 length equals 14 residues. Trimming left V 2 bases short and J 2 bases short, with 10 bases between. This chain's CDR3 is CASSPRSTPYEQYF. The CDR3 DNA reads TGTGCCAGCTCACCAAGGAGCACCCCCTACGAGCAGTACTTC.

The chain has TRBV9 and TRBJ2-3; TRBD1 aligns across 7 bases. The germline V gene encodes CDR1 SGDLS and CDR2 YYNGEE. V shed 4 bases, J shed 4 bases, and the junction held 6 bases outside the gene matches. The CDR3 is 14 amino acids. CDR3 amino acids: CASSPQGVADTQYF. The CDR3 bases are TGTGCCAGCAGCCCCCAGGGGGTGGCAGATACGCAGTATTTT.

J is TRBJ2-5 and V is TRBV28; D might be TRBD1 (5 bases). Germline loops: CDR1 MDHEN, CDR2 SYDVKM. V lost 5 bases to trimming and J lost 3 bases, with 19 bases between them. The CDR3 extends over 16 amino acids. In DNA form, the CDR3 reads TGTGCCAGCAGTGAACCGACAGACCAAGGAGAAGAGACCCAGTACTTC. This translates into CASSEPTDQGEETQYF. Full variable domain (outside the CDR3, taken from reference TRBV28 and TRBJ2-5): DVKVTQSSRYLVKRTGEKVFLECVQDMDHENMFWYRQDPGLGLRLIYFSYDVKMKEKGDIPEGYSVSREKKERFSLILESASTNQTSMYLCASSEPTDQGEETQYFGPGTRLLVL.

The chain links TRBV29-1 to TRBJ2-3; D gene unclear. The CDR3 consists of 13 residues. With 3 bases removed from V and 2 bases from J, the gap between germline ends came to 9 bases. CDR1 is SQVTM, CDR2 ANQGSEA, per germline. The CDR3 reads CSVDNQLTDTQYF. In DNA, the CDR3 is TGCAGCGTTGACAACCAACTCACAGATACGCAGTATTTT.

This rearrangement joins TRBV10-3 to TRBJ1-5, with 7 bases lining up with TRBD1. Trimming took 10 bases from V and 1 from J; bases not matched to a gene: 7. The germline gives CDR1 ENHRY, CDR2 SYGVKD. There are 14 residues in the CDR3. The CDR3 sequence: CATNRGSSNQPQHF. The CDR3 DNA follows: TGTGCCACCAACAGGGGATCAAGCAATCAGCCCCAGCATTTT.

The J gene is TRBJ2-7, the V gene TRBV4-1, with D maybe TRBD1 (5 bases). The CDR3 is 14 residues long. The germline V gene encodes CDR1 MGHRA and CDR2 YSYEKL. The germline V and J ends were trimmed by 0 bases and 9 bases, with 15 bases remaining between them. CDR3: CASSQDTDTPRQYF. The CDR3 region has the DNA TGCGCCAGCAGCCAAGATACGGACACTCCCCGGCAGTACTTC.

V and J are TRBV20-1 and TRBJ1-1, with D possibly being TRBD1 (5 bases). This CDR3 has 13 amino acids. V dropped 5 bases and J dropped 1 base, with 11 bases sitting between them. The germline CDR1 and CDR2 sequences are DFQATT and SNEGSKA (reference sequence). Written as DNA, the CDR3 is TGCAGTGCTCCAGGGTCAGCGAACACTGAAGCTTTCTTT. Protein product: CSAPGSANTEAFF.

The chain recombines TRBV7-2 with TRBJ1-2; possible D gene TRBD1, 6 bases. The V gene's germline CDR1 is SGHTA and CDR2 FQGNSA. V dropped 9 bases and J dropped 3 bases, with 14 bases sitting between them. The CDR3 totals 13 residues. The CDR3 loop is CASMAGADYGYTF. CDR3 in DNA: TGTGCCAGTATGGCGGGGGCCGACTATGGCTACACCTTC.

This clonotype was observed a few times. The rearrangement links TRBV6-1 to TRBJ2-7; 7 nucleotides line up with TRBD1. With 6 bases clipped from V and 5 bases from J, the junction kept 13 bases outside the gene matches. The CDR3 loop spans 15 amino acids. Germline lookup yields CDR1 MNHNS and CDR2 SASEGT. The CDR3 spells CASRPGTVDGNEQYF. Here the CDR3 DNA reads TGTGCCAGCAGACCCGGGACAGTCGACGGTAACGAGCAGTACTTC.

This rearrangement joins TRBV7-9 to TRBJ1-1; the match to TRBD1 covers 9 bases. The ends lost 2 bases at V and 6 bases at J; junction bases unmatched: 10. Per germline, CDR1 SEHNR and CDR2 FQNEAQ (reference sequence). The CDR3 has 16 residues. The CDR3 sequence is CASSLYLTGGDPEAFF. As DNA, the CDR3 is TGTGCCAGCAGCTTATATTTGACAGGGGGTGATCCTGAAGCTTTCTTT. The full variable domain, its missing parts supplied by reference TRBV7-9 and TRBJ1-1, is DTGVSQNPRHKITKRGQNVTFRCDPISEHNRLYWYRQTLGQGPEFLTYFQNEAQLEKSRLLSDRFSAERPKGSFSTLEIQRTEQGDSAMYLCASSLYLTGGDPEAFFGQGTRLTVV.